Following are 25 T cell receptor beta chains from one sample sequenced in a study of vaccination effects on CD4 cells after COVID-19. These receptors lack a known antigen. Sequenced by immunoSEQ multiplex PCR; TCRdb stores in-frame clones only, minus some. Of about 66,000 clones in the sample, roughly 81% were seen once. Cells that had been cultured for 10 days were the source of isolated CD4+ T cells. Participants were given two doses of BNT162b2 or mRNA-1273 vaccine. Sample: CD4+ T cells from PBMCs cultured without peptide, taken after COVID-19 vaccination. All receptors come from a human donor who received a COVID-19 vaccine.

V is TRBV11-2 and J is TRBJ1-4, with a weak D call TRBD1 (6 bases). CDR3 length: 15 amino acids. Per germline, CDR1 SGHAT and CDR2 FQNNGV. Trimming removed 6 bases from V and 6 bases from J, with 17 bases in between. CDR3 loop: CASRRYRARDEKLFF. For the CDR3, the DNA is TGTGCCAGCAGACGATACAGGGCGAGGGATGAAAAACTGTTTTTT.

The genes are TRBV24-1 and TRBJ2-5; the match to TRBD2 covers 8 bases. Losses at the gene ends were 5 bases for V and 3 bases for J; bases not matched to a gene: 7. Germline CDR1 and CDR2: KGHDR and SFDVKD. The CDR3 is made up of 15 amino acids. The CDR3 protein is CATSGQIGGEETQYF. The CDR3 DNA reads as TGTGCCACCAGTGGCCAGATCGGGGGGGAAGAGACCCAGTACTTC.

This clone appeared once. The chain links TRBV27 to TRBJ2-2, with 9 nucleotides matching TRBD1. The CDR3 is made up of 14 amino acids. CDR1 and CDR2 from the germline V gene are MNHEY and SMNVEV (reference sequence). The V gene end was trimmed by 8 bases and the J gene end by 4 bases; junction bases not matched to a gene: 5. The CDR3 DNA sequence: TGTGCCAGCCGTGGGACAGGGACCACCGGGGAGCTGTTTTTT. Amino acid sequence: CASRGTGTTGELFF.

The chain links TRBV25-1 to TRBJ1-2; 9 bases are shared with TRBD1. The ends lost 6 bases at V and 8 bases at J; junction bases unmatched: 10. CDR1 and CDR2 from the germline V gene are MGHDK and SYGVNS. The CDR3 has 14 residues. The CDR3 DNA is TGTGCCAGCAGCGATACAGGGGGCGTCGGCGGCTACACCTTC. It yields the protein CASSDTGGVGGYTF.

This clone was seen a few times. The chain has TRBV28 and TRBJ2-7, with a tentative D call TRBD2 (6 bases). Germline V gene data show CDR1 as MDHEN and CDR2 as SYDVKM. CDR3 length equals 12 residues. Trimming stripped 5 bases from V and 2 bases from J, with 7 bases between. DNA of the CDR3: TGTGCCAGCAGTACGGGAGCCTACGAGCAGTACGTC. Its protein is CASSTGAYEQYV.

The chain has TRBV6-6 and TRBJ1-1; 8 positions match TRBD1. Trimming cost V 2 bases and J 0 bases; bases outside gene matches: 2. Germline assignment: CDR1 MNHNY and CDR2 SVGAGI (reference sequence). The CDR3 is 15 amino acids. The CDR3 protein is CASSYGGQVNTEAFF. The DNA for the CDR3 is TGTGCCAGCAGTTACGGGGGACAGGTGAACACTGAAGCTTTCTTT.

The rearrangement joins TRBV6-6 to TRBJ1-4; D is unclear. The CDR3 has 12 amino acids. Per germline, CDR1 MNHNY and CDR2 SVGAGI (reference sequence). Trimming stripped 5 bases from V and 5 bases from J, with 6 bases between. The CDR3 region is CASSRANEKLFF. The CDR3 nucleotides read TGTGCCAGCAGTCGCGCGAATGAAAAACTGTTTTTT.

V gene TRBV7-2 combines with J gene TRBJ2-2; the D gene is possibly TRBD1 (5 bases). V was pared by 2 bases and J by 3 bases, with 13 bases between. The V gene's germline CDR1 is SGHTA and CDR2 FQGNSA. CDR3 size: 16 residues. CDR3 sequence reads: CASSLWTQADTGELFF. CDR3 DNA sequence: TGTGCCAGCAGCTTATGGACACAGGCAGACACCGGGGAGCTGTTTTTT.

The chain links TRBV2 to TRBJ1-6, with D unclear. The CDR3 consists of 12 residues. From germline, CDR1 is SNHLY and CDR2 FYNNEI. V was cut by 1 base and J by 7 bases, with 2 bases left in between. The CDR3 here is CASSEGNSPLHF. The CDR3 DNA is TGTGCCAGCAGTGAAGGCAATTCACCCCTCCACTTT.

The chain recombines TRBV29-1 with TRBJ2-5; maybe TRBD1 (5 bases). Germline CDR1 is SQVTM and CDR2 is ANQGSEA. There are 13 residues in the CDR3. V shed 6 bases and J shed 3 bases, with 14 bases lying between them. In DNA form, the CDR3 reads TGCAGCGTCTCCGGGCAGGGCAAAGAGACCCAGTACTTC. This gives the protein CSVSGQGKETQYF.

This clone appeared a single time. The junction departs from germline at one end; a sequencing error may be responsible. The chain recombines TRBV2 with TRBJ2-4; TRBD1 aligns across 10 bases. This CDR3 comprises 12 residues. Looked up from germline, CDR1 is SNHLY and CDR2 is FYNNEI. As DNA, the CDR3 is TGTGCCAGCAGTGAAGTGGGACAGGGGAGGAACTTC. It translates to CASSEVGQGRNF.

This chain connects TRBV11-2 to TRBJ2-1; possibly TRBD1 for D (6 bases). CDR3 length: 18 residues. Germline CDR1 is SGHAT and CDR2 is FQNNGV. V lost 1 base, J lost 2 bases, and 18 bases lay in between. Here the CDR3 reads CASSLVFPPRGTYNEQFF. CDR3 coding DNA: TGTGCCAGCAGCTTAGTATTCCCCCCAAGGGGGACCTACAATGAGCAGTTCTTC.

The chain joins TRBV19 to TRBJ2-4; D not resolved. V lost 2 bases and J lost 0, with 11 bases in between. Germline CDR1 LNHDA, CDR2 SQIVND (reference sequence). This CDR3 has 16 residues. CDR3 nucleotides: TGTGCCAGTAGTATAACCAAAGCACTAGCCAAAAACATTCAGTACTTC. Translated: CASSITKALAKNIQYF.

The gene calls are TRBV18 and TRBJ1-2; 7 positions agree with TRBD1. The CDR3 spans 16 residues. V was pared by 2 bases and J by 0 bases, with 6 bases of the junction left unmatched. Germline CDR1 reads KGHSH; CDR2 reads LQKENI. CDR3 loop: CASSPETGRANYGYTF. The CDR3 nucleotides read TGTGCCAGCTCACCAGAGACAGGGCGAGCTAACTATGGCTACACCTTC.

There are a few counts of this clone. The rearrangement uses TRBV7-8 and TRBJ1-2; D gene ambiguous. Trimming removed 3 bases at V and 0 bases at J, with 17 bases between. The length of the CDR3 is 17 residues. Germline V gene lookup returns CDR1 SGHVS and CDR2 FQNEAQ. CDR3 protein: CASSLVVLQGPNYGYTF. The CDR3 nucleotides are TGTGCCAGCAGCTTGGTCGTCCTACAAGGACCTAACTATGGCTACACCTTC.

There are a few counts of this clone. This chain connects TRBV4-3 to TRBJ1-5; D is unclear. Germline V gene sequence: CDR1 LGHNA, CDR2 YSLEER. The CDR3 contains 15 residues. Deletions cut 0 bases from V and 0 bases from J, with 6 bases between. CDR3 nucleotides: TGCGCCAGCAGCCAAGAGGCCGGTAGCAATCAGCCCCAGCATTTT. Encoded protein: CASSQEAGSNQPQHF.

CDR3 loop: CASSPPGANGYTF. The CDR3 DNA follows: TGTGCCAGCTCCCCTCCCGGGGCGAATGGCTACACCTTC. The rearrangement joins TRBV6-5 to TRBJ1-2, with a possible D match to TRBD1 (5 bases). Germline V gene lookup returns CDR1 MNHEY and CDR2 SVGAGI. V lost 8 bases and J 6 bases, leaving 16 bases between the germline ends. CDR3 size: 13 residues.

CDR3 in amino acids: CASSVVRRRPGELFF. The CDR3 DNA follows: TGTGCCAGCAGTGTGGTAAGGCGGAGACCCGGGGAGCTGTTTTTT. V and J are TRBV2 and TRBJ2-2; D remains ambiguous. Germline V gene data show CDR1 as SNHLY and CDR2 as FYNNEI. The CDR3 contains 15 residues. Trimming took off 4 bases at V and 6 bases at J, with 15 bases between the two ends.

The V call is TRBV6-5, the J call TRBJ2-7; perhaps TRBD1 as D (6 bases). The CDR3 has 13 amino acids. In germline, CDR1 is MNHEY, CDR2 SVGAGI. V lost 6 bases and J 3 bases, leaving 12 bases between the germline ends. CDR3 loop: CASSDRNYYEQYV. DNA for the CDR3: TGTGCCAGCAGCGACAGGAATTACTACGAGCAGTACGTC.

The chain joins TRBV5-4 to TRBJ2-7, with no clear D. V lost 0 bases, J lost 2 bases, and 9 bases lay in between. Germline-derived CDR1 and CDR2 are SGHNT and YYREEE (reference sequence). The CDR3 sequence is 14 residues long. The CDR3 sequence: CASSLAGVTYEQYV. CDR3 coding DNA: TGTGCCAGCAGCTTGGCCGGTGTTACCTACGAGCAGTACGTC.

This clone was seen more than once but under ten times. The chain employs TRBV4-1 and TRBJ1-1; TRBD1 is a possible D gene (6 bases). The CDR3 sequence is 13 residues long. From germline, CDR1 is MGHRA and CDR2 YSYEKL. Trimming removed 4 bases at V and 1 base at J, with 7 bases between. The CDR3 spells CASSRGQNTEAFF. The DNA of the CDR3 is TGCGCCAGCAGCCGGGGACAGAACACTGAAGCTTTCTTT.

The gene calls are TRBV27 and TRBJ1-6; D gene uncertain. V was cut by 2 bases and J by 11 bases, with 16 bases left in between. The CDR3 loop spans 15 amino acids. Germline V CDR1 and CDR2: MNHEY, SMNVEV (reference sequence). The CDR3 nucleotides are TGTGCCAGCAGTTTAAAGACGGCTATTCGTGCACCCCTCCACTTT. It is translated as CASSLKTAIRAPLHF.

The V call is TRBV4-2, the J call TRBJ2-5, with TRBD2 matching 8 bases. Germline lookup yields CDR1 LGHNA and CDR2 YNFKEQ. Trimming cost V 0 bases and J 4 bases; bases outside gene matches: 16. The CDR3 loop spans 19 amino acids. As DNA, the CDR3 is TGTGCCAGCAGCCAAGAGTCCTGGGCGGGGGGACCCCCCCGAGAGACCCAGTACTTC. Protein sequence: CASSQESWAGGPPRETQYF.

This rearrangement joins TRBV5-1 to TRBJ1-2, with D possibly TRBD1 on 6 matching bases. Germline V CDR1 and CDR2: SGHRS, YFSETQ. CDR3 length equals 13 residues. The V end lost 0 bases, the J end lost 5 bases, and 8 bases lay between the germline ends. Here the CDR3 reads CASSLGGTYGYTF. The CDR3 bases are TGCGCCAGCAGCTTGGGAGGGACATATGGCTACACCTTC.

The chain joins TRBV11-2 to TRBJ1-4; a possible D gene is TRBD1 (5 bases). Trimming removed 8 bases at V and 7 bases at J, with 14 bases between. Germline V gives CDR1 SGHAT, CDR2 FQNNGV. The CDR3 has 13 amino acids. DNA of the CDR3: TGTGCCAGCGACGGGGGGATGGGTGAAAAACTGTTTTTT. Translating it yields CASDGGMGEKLFF.